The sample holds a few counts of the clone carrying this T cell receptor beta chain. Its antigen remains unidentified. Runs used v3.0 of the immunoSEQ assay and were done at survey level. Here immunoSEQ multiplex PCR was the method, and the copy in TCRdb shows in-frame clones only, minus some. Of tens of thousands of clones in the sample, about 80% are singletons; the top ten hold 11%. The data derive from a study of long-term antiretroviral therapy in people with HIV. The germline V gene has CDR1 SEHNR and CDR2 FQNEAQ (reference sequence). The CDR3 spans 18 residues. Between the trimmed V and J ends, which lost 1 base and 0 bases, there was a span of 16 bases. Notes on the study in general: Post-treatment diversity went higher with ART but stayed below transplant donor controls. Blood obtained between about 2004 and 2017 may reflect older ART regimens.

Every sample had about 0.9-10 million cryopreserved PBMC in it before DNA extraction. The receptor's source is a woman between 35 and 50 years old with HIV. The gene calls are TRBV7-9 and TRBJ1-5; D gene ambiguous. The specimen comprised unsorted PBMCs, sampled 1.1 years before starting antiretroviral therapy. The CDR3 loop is CASSLVQTFWNSNQPQHF. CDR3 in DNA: TGTGCCAGCAGCTTAGTACAGACGTTTTGGAATAGCAATCAGCCCCAGCATTTT.